This T cell receptor beta chain was found in a study of blood T cell repertoires in COVID-19. For the study at large: Italy, Spain and the United States were the sources of the convalescent and acute COVID-19 samples. The analysed material was cDNA or gDNA that came from T cells, B-cell-depleted T cells, or PBMCs.

Repertoires were generated with immunoSEQ multiplex PCR, while TCRdb's copy carries only in-frame clones and drops some. In the table there are roughly 42,000 clones, 85% to 95% of which are singletons. The Seattle site enrolled patients during active infection and followed them longitudinally. The TCR originated in a man aged 45 to 65 with COVID-19, enrolled during active disease. Sequenced material: peripheral blood.

The DNA for the CDR3 is TGTGCCAGCAGCCCACGACTAGCGGGGAGGGCTACGCAGTATTTT. The encoded protein is CASSPRLAGRATQYF. V and J are TRBV14 and TRBJ2-3, with TRBD2 matching 11 bases. This CDR3 is 15 amino acids long. The germline gives CDR1 SGHDN, CDR2 FVKESK. Trimming took 4 bases from V and 8 from J; bases not matched to a gene: 8. Together with reference TRBV14 and TRBJ2-3, the CDR3 gives the full variable domain: EAGVTQFPSHSVIEKGQTVTLRCDPISGHDNLYWYRRVMGKEIKFLLHFVKESKQDESGMPNNRFLAERTGGTYSTLKVQPAELEDSGVYFCASSPRLAGRATQYFGPGTRLTVL.